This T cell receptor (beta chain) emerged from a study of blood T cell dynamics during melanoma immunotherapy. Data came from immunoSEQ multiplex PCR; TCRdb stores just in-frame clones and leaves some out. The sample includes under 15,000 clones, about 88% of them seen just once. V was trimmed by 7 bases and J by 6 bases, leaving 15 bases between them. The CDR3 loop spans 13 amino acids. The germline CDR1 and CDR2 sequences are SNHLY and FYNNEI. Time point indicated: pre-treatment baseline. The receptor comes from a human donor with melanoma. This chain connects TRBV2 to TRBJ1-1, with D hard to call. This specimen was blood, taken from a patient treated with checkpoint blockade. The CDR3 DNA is TGTGCCAGCAAGGTGGTTCCTGTTCCTGAAGCTTTCTTT. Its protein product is CASKVVPVPEAFF.